These 2 T cell receptor beta chains came from one sample sequenced in a study of CD8 T cells in ankylosing spondylitis. Overall study findings and caveats: Characteristic of ankylosing spondylitis blood, it appeared, was a TCR beta motif comprising eight highly homologous variants.

MiXCR was run by TCRdb on the 5' RACE reads, yielding one entry per CDR3 protein. The sample lists about 800,000 distinct CDR3 sequences; about 11% were seen once. The antigens for these receptors are not known. Sequenced sample: blood, either unsorted or a sorted T cell fraction (not recorded which). The receptors shown here come from a male donor with ankylosing spondylitis.

V usage is TRBV30 and J usage is TRBJ2-1; unclear D gene. The germline gives CDR1 GTSNPN, CDR2 SVGIG (reference sequence). The V and J ends lost 3 bases and 4 bases respectively, with 4 bases between them. The CDR3 consists of 11 residues. The DNA of the CDR3 is TGTGCCTGGAGGAGTTACAATGAGCAGTTCTTC. It translates to CAWRSYNEQFF.

This clonotype was seen only a few times. The chain carries TRBV6-1 and TRBJ2-2, with TRBD1 identical over 11 bases. Looked up from germline, CDR1 is MNHNS and CDR2 is SASEGT. The CDR3 consists of 14 residues. CDR3 DNA sequence: TGTGTCTCCTGGGACAGGGGGAGAACCGGGGAGCTGTTTTTT. It is translated as CVSWDRGRTGELFF.